This T cell receptor beta chain was identified during a study of T cells in Graves' hyperthyroidism and ophthalmopathy (dated by TCRdb to the late 2010s). Turning to the overall study: Peripheral blood samples were taken at the time of initial diagnosis, prior to any treatment. A discovery cohort of about 100 patients, approximately 45 with Graves' ophthalmopathy and approximately 55 with stable Graves' hyperthyroidism, was used to find distinguishing TCR V-J signatures. An independent validation cohort of around 20 hyperthyroidism patients and over 15 patients who later progressed to ophthalmopathy tested prospective prediction of ophthalmopathy. The approximately 98 discovery patients were randomly divided into training and test sets at a 7:3 ratio. The study also compared thyroid tissue and blood T-cell repertoires from several Graves' hyperthyroidism patients. Once sampling was done, hyperthyroidism patients were given methimazole at a starting dose of 30 mg daily, whereas ophthalmopathy patients were given high-dose intravenous methylprednisolone. According to the paper, TCR Vbeta CDR3 sequencing was carried out on over 130 peripheral blood samples, which came from fewer than 50 ophthalmopathy, 80 or so hyperthyroidism and roughly 17 progressor patients.

The TCR beta CDR3 regions were amplified from RNA transcripts. The first round of RT-PCR for the TCR CDR3 was performed with the HTBI primer set and the Qiagen OneStep RT-PCR kit. Libraries were constructed in a second round of multiplex PCR, after which size selection and purification were performed. Paired-end sequencing of the libraries was performed with 100 bp reads on an Illumina HiSeq2000. The study's own analysis went as follows. Raw data were processed with SOAPnuke, discarding reads with adapters, uncalled bases, mean Phred below 15, or no exact constant-primer or identifier match. COPE v1.2.5 was used to merge the high-quality paired reads, and each unique nucleotide sequence was defined as a clonotype. MiTCR v1.1 was used to align the clonotypes against IMGT TRBV, TRBD and TRBJ reference segments. Analysis was restricted to V-J combinations with a frequency above 0.0001, which covered approximately 99% of repertoires. A TCS score was defined as the ratio of F50 (clonal expansion) to E x V (chaos), with BLOSUM62-based TCRdist applied between CDR3 peptides within each V-J. Welch's t-statistics and random forest reduced 500 to 550 V-J features to 10 to 15, which were used in a naive Bayes classifier (R e1071). The public sequencing data were trimmed at Q25 with fastp and processed into clonotypes with MiXCR by TCRdb, which kept only in-frame beta chains. One record per CDR3 amino acid sequence lists the most common genes and DNA. The V and J calls come from TCRdb's annotation, not from the publication. The sample contains 300,000 or so distinct CDR3 sequences, approximately 22% of them found a single time. The ten largest make up around 48% of the sample.

Stable Graves' hyperthyroidism was defined as no progression to ophthalmopathy during 18 months of follow-up. Hyperthyroidism patients were newly diagnosed, with disease duration under 2 months, and aged 18 to 65 years. The study excluded patients with uncontrolled infections, other autoimmune diseases, pregnancy or lactation. Diagnoses were established on the basis of clinical symptoms, serum thyroxine and TRAb, thyroid ultrasound, and orbital computed tomography. PBMCs were separated from roughly 9.6 ml of fresh peripheral blood using Ficoll-Paque density gradient centrifugation. Trizol reagent was used to extract total RNA, and RNA quality was then checked on an Agilent 2100 Bioanalyzer. This clonotype has a count of ten or more. It has no known antigen specificity. Qualities for individual bases were not recorded, and no much larger clone is one base off. Broader findings and caveats from the paper: In cross-validation, a model built on a 13 V-J signature told ophthalmopathy apart from stable hyperthyroidism with 85% to 90% sensitivity and around 84% specificity, and in testing the same model reached 80%/75%. No statistical method was used to fix the sample size in advance, and group allocation was not hidden from the investigators. Most expanded thyroid clonotypes (frequency above 0.001) were also found in blood, which suggests that blood repertoires may mirror thyroid immune responses. In validation, the model predicted progression to ophthalmopathy with about 71% sensitivity and over 72% specificity, a median of 6.5 months before onset.

The sequence derives from a woman aged 50 to 60 with Graves' hyperthyroidism. Specimen: blood.

The CDR3 sequence is CASSRGTETYNEQFF. The DNA reads as follows: TGTGCCAGCAGCAGGGGGACTGAAACCTACAATGAGCAGTTCTTC. This sequence uses TRBV11-2 and TRBJ2-1; the D region is possibly TRBD1 or TRBD2, each matching across 6 bases. Reading from cysteine to phenylalanine, the CDR3 counts 15 amino acids. Just CDR3 DNA is preserved here, 45 bases in frame from base 1. The junction shows trimming of 5 bases on V and 2 bases on J, plus 13 bases between the germline ends. According to the germline V gene, CDR1 reads SGHAT and CDR2 reads FQNNGV.